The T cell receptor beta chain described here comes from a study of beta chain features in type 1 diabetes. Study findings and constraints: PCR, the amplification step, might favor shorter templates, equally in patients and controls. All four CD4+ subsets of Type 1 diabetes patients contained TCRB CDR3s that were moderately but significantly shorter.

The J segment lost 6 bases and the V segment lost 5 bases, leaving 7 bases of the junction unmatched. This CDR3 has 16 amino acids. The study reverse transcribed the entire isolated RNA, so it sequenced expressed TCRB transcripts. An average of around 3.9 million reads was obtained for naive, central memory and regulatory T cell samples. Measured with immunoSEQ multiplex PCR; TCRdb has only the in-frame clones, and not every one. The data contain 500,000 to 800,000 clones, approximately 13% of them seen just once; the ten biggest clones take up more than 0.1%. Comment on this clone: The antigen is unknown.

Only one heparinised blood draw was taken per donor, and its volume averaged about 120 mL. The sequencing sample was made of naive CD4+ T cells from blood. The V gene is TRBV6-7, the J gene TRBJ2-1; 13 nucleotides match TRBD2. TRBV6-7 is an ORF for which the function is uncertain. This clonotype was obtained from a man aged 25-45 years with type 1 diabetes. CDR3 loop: CASSPTTSGGINEQFF. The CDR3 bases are TGTGCCAGCAGTCCAACGACTAGCGGGGGGATCAATGAGCAGTTCTTC.